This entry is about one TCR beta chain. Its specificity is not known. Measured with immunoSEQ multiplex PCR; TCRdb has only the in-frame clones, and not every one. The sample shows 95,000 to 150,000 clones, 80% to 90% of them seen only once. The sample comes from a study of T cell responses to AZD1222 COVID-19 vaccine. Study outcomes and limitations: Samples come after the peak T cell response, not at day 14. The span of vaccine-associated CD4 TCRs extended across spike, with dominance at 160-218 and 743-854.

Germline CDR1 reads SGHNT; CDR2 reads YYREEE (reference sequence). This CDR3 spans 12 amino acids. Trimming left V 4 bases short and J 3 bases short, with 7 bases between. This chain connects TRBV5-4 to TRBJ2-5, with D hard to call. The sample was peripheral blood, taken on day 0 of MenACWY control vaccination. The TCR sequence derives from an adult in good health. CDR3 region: CASSLREETQYF. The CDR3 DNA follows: TGTGCCAGCAGCCTCCGGGAAGAGACCCAGTACTTC.